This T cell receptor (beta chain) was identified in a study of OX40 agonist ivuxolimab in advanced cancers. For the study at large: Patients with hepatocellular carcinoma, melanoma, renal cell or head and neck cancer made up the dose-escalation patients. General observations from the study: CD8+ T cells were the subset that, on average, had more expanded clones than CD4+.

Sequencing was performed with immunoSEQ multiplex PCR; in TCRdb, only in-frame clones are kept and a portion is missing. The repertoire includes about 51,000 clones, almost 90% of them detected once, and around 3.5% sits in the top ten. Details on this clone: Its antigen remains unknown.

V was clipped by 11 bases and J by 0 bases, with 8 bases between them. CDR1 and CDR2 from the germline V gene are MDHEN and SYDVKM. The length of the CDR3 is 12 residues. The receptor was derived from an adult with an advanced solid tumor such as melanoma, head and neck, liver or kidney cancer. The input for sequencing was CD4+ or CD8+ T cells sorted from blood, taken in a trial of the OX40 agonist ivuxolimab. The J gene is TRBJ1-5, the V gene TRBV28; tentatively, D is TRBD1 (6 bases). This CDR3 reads CALQGSNQPQHF. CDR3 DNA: TGTGCCCTACAGGGTAGCAATCAGCCCCAGCATTTT.